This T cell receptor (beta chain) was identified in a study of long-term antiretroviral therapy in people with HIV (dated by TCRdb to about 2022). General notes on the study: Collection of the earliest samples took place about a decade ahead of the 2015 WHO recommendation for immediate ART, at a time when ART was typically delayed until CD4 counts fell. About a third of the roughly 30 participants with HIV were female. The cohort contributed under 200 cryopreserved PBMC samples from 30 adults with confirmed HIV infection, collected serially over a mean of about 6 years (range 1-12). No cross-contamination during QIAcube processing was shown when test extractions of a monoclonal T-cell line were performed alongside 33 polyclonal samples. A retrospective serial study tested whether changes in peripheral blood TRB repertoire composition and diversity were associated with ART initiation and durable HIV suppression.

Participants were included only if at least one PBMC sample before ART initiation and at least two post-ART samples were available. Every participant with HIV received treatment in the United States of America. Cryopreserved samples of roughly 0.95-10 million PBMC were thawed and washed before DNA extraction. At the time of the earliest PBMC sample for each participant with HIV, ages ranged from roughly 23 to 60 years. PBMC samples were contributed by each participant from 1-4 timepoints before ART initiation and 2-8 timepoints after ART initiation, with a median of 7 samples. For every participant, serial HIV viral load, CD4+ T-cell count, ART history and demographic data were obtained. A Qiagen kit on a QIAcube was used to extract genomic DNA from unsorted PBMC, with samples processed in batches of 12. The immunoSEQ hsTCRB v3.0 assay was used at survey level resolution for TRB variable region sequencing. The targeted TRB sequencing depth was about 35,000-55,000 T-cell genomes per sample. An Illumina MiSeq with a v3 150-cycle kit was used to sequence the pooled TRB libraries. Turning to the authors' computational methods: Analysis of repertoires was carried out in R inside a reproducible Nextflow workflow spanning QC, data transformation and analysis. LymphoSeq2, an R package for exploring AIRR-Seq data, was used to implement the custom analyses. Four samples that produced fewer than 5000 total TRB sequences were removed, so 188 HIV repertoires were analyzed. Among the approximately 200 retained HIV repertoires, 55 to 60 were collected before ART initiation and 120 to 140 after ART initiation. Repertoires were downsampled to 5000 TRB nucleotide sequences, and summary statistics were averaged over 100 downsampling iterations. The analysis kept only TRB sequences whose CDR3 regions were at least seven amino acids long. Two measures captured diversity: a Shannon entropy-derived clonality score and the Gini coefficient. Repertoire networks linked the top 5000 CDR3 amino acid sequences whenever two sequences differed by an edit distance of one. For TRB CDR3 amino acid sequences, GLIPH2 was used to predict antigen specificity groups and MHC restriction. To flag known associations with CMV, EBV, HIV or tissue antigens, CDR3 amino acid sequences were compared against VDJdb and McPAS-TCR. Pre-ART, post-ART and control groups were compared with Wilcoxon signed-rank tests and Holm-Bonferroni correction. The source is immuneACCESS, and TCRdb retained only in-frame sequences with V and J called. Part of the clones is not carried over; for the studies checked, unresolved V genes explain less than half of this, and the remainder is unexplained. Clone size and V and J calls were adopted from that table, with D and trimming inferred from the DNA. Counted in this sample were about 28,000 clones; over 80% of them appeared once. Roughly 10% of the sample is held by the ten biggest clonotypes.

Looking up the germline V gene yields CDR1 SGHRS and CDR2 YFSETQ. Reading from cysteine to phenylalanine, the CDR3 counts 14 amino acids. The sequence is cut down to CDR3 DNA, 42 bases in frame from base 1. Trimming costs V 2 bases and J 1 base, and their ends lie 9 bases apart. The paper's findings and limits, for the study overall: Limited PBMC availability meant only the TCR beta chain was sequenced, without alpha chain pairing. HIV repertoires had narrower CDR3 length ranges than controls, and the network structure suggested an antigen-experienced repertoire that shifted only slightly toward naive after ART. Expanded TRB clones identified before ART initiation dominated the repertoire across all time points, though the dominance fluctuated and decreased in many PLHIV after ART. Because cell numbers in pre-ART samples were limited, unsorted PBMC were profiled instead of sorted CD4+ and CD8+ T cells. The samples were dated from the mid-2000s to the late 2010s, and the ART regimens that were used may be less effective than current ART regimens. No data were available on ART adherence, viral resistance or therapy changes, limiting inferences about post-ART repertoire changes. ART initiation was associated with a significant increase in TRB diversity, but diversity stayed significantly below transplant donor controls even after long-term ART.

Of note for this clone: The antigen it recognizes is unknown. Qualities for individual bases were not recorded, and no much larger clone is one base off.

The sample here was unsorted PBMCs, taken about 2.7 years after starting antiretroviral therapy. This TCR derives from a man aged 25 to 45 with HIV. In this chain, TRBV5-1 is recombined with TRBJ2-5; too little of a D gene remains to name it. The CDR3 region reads CASSFLGSQETQYF. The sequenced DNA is TGCGCCAGCAGCTTCTTGGGGTCCCAAGAGACCCAGTACTTC.